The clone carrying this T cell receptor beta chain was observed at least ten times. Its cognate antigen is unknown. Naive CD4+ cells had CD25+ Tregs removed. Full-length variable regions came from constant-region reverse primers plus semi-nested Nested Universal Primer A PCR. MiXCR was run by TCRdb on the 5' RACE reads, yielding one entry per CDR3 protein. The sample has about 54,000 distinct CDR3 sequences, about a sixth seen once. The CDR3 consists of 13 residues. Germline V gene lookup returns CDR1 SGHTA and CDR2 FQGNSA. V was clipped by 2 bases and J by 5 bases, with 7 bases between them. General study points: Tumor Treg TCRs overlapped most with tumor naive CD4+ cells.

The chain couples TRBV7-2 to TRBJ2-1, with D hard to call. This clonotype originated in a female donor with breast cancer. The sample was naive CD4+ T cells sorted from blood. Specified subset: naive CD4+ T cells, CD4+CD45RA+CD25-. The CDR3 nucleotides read TGTGCCAGCAGCTTATATACAAACAATGAGCAGTTCTTC. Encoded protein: CASSLYTNNEQFF.